This is a list of T cell receptor beta chains from one sample in a study of blood T cell repertoires in COVID-19. TCRdb keeps only in-frame clones here, not all; method: immunoSEQ multiplex PCR. The repertoire consists of 100,000 or so clones, with about 84% occurring once and the leading ten covering 9.5% to 15%. Sequencing was done on a sample of peripheral blood. Receptors originate from a human donor in a cohort sampled during active COVID-19. Both conserved end residues are part of each CDR3. D genes are given only for firm matches. Some rows have no size entry. The others give once, few or many, or a class for an expanded clone.

v_call: TRBV5-1
j_call: TRBJ1-1
clone_size: .
cdr3_length: 13
d_call: .
cdr3_nt: TGCGCCAGCAGACGTCAGGTCGACACTGAAGCTTTCTTT
cdr3_aa: CASRRQVDTEAFF

v_call: TRBV6-5
j_call: TRBJ2-7
clone_size: .
cdr3_length: 15
d_call: TRBD1
cdr3_nt: TGTGCCAGCAGTTTCCGGACAGGGATCTCCTACGAGCAGTACTTC
cdr3_aa: CASSFRTGISYEQYF

v_call: TRBV11-2
j_call: TRBJ2-2
clone_size: .
cdr3_length: 14
d_call: .
cdr3_nt: TGTGCCAGCAGACGACCAGGGAGGACCGGGGAGCTGTTTTTT
cdr3_aa: CASRRPGRTGELFF

v_call: TRBV19
j_call: TRBJ1-5
clone_size: .
cdr3_length: 14
d_call: .
cdr3_nt: TGTGCCAGTAGTGGGGGGGGACCCCACGAGCCCCAGCATTTT
cdr3_aa: CASSGGGPHEPQHF

v_call: TRBV9
j_call: TRBJ1-1
clone_size: .
cdr3_length: 11
d_call: .
cdr3_nt: TGTGCCAGCAGCCCCCGGACTGAAGCTTTCTTT
cdr3_aa: CASSPRTEAFF

v_call: TRBV18
j_call: TRBJ2-3
clone_size: .
cdr3_length: 14
d_call: .
cdr3_nt: TGTGCCAGCTCACCAATGGACAGTGCAGATACGCAGTATTTT
cdr3_aa: CASSPMDSADTQYF

v_call: TRBV4-1
j_call: TRBJ1-5
clone_size: .
cdr3_length: 15
d_call: .
cdr3_nt: TGCGCCAGCAGCCAAGATAGAGGTAGCAATCAGCCCCAGCATTTT
cdr3_aa: CASSQDRGSNQPQHF

v_call: TRBV2
j_call: TRBJ2-7
clone_size: once
cdr3_length: 15
d_call: .
cdr3_nt: TGTGCCAGCAGTGACAGGGGACACCACCTCTACGAGCAGTACTTC
cdr3_aa: CASSDRGHHLYEQYF

v_call: TRBV5-5
j_call: TRBJ2-2
clone_size: few
cdr3_length: 15
d_call: .
cdr3_nt: TGTGCCAGCAGCTTGCAGGGTTTAGGTACCGGGGAGCTGTTTTTT
cdr3_aa: CASSLQGLGTGELFF

v_call: TRBV7-9
j_call: TRBJ2-7
clone_size: many
cdr3_length: 13
d_call: .
cdr3_nt: TGTGCCAGCAGCTTGGACATGGCTGGCAGGCAGTACTTC
cdr3_aa: CASSLDMAGRQYF

v_call: TRBV2
j_call: TRBJ1-2
clone_size: .
cdr3_length: 14
d_call: .
cdr3_nt: TGTGCCAGCAAGGTACCCCAGGGCCCCTATGGCTACACCTTC
cdr3_aa: CASKVPQGPYGYTF

v_call: TRBV7-2
j_call: TRBJ1-1
clone_size: .
cdr3_length: 14
d_call: .
cdr3_nt: TGTGCCAGCAGCTTATGGGGGGGGGCCACTGAAGCTTTCTTT
cdr3_aa: CASSLWGGATEAFF

v_call: TRBV7-2
j_call: TRBJ2-6
clone_size: once
cdr3_length: 16
d_call: .
cdr3_nt: TGTGCCAGCAGCTTACCCGGGTCTGCTGGGGCCAACGTCCTGACTTTC
cdr3_aa: CASSLPGSAGANVLTF

v_call: TRBV7-9
j_call: TRBJ1-4
clone_size: .
cdr3_length: 15
d_call: TRBD1
cdr3_nt: TGTGCCAGCAGCTTGTGGACAGGGGGCGGCGAAAAACTGTTTTTT
cdr3_aa: CASSLWTGGGEKLFF

v_call: TRBV14
j_call: TRBJ1-2
clone_size: .
cdr3_length: 16
d_call: .
cdr3_nt: TGTGCCAGCAGCCAACAGGATTGGGGGCGAAGAAATGGCTACACCTTC
cdr3_aa: CASSQQDWGRRNGYTF

v_call: TRBV5-1
j_call: TRBJ2-2
clone_size: .
cdr3_length: 15
d_call: .
cdr3_nt: TGCGCCAGCAGCTCACCGGGACAACTCACCGGGGAGCTGTTTTTT
cdr3_aa: CASSSPGQLTGELFF

v_call: TRBV4-2
j_call: TRBJ2-7
clone_size: .
cdr3_length: 15
d_call: .
cdr3_nt: TGTGCCAGCAGCCTCGGCAGCGTCTCTGAGAGGGAGCAGTACTTC
cdr3_aa: CASSLGSVSEREQYF

v_call: TRBV12-3/TRBV12-4
j_call: TRBJ1-4
clone_size: .
cdr3_length: 13
d_call: TRBD1
cdr3_nt: TGTGCCAGCAGTTTGCGTGAGGGGGCGATGATGTTTTTT
cdr3_aa: CASSLREGAMMFF

v_call: TRBV19
j_call: TRBJ1-6
clone_size: .
cdr3_length: 12
d_call: TRBD1
cdr3_nt: TGTGCCAGTAGCAGGGACAGGACCCCCCTCCACTTT
cdr3_aa: CASSRDRTPLHF

v_call: TRBV9
j_call: TRBJ2-7
clone_size: .
cdr3_length: 16
d_call: TRBD2
cdr3_nt: TGTGCCAGCAGCGTAGTGGCTAGCGGGAGTTATAACGAGCAGTACTTC
cdr3_aa: CASSVVASGSYNEQYF

v_call: TRBV9
j_call: TRBJ1-1
clone_size: .
cdr3_length: 12
d_call: TRBD1
cdr3_nt: TGTGCCAGCAGCTCAGGGGGGCCTGAAGCTTTCTTT
cdr3_aa: CASSSGGPEAFF

v_call: TRBV3-1/TRBV3-2
j_call: TRBJ1-1
clone_size: .
cdr3_length: 15
d_call: .
cdr3_nt: TGTGCCAGCAGCCAAGATACCGCGGGGAACACTGAAGCTTTCTTT
cdr3_aa: CASSQDTAGNTEAFF

v_call: TRBV5-1
j_call: TRBJ1-2
clone_size: .
cdr3_length: 14
d_call: TRBD1
cdr3_nt: TGCGCCAGCAGCTCCGACAGGGTGGACTATGGCTACACCTTC
cdr3_aa: CASSSDRVDYGYTF

v_call: TRBV7-2
j_call: TRBJ2-2
clone_size: .
cdr3_length: 16
d_call: .
cdr3_nt: TGTGCCAGCAGCCCCTCTAGGGGTTTGGTCACCGGGGAGCTGTTTTTT
cdr3_aa: CASSPSRGLVTGELFF

v_call: TRBV7-9
j_call: TRBJ1-4
clone_size: .
cdr3_length: 15
d_call: TRBD1
cdr3_nt: TGTGCCAGCAGCGGAGGGGACAGGGGATACGAAAAACTGTTTTTT
cdr3_aa: CASSGGDRGYEKLFF

v_call: TRBV29-1
j_call: TRBJ1-6
clone_size: .
cdr3_length: 13
d_call: .
cdr3_nt: TGCAGCGCCGAGACAGCTTATAATTCACCCCTCCACTTT
cdr3_aa: CSAETAYNSPLHF

v_call: TRBV6-4
j_call: TRBJ1-1
clone_size: .
cdr3_length: 13
d_call: .
cdr3_nt: TGTGCCAGCAGTCATACAAGGAACACTGAAGCTTTCTTT
cdr3_aa: CASSHTRNTEAFF

v_call: TRBV11-2
j_call: TRBJ2-7
clone_size: .
cdr3_length: 15
d_call: TRBD2
cdr3_nt: TGTGCCAGCAGTCAGGGCGGCGGGGACTATTACGAGCAGTACTTC
cdr3_aa: CASSQGGGDYYEQYF

v_call: TRBV6-1
j_call: TRBJ2-7
clone_size: .
cdr3_length: 15
d_call: .
cdr3_nt: TGTGCCAGCAGTGAAAGGGGCCCCCCAACCTACGAGCAGTACTTC
cdr3_aa: CASSERGPPTYEQYF

v_call: TRBV7-9
j_call: TRBJ1-3
clone_size: once
cdr3_length: 16
d_call: TRBD1
cdr3_nt: TGTGCCAGCAGCTTAGAGACAGGGGCTTCTGGAAACACCATATATTTT
cdr3_aa: CASSLETGASGNTIYF

v_call: TRBV6-6
j_call: TRBJ1-1
clone_size: once
cdr3_length: 11
d_call: .
cdr3_nt: TGTGCCAGCAGGGCGAACACTGAAGCTTTCTTT
cdr3_aa: CASRANTEAFF

v_call: TRBV10-3
j_call: TRBJ2-5
clone_size: .
cdr3_length: 17
d_call: TRBD1
cdr3_nt: TGTGCCATCAGTGATTCGCCGGGACAGGGAGTCCAAGAGACCCAGTACTTC
cdr3_aa: CAISDSPGQGVQETQYF

v_call: TRBV9
j_call: TRBJ1-6
clone_size: .
cdr3_length: 15
d_call: TRBD1
cdr3_nt: TGTGCCAGCAGCGCCGCGACAGGGGAACATTCACCCCTCCACTTT
cdr3_aa: CASSAATGEHSPLHF

v_call: TRBV14
j_call: TRBJ1-1
clone_size: once
cdr3_length: 15
d_call: .
cdr3_nt: TGTGCCAGCAGCCAAGTAGAAGGGAGGGACACTGAAGCTTTCTTT
cdr3_aa: CASSQVEGRDTEAFF

v_call: TRBV10-3
j_call: TRBJ2-2
clone_size: .
cdr3_length: 15
d_call: TRBD2
cdr3_nt: TGTGCCATCAGTTCCCTAGCGGGAGGCACCGGGGAGCTGTTTTTT
cdr3_aa: CAISSLAGGTGELFF

v_call: TRBV5-1
j_call: TRBJ1-5
clone_size: .
cdr3_length: 14
d_call: .
cdr3_nt: TGCGCCAGCAGCTTGTGGGGAGGGGATCAGCCCCAGCATTTT
cdr3_aa: CASSLWGGDQPQHF

v_call: TRBV9
j_call: TRBJ2-3
clone_size: few
cdr3_length: 16
d_call: .
cdr3_nt: TGTGCCAGCAGCGTAGCTTGGGGGGACGCACGGGATACGCAGTATTTT
cdr3_aa: CASSVAWGDARDTQYF

v_call: TRBV24-1
j_call: TRBJ2-3
clone_size: .
cdr3_length: 16
d_call: .
cdr3_nt: TGTGCCACCAGTGATGCGCGGAGGTCTAGCACAGATACGCAGTATTTT
cdr3_aa: CATSDARRSSTDTQYF

v_call: TRBV3-1/TRBV3-2
j_call: TRBJ2-1
clone_size: .
cdr3_length: 17
d_call: TRBD2
cdr3_nt: TGTGCCAGCAGCCACCCTCGTCGGGCTAGCGGGAGTAATGAGCAGTTCTTC
cdr3_aa: CASSHPRRASGSNEQFF

v_call: TRBV6-5
j_call: TRBJ1-6
clone_size: few
cdr3_length: 12
d_call: .
cdr3_nt: TGTGCCAGTTTGGGAGGTAATGAACCCCTCCACTTT
cdr3_aa: CASLGGNEPLHF

v_call: TRBV5-1
j_call: TRBJ2-7
clone_size: .
cdr3_length: 13
d_call: TRBD1
cdr3_nt: TGCGCCAGCAGCCCAACAGGGGTAGGGGAGCAGTACTTC
cdr3_aa: CASSPTGVGEQYF

v_call: TRBV19
j_call: TRBJ1-2
clone_size: once
cdr3_length: 13
d_call: .
cdr3_nt: TGTGCCAGTAGTATCCCAGGGATCGGCGGCTACACCTTC
cdr3_aa: CASSIPGIGGYTF

v_call: TRBV4-1
j_call: TRBJ2-1
clone_size: .
cdr3_length: 13
d_call: .
cdr3_nt: TGCGCCAGCAGGGACCCGGCGGGGTATGAGCAGTTCTTC
cdr3_aa: CASRDPAGYEQFF

v_call: TRBV2
j_call: TRBJ1-5
clone_size: .
cdr3_length: 14
d_call: .
cdr3_nt: TGTGCCAGCACCGGACAGAGTAGCAATCAGCCCCAGCATTTT
cdr3_aa: CASTGQSSNQPQHF

v_call: TRBV9
j_call: TRBJ2-2
clone_size: .
cdr3_length: 16
d_call: .
cdr3_nt: TGTGCCAGCAGCGTAGAAGTAGCGGCGAACACCGGGGAGCTGTTTTTT
cdr3_aa: CASSVEVAANTGELFF

v_call: TRBV4-1
j_call: TRBJ2-7
clone_size: .
cdr3_length: 15
d_call: TRBD2
cdr3_nt: TGCGCCAGCAGCCAAAGCGGGGGTACCTCCTACGAGCAGTACTTC
cdr3_aa: CASSQSGGTSYEQYF

v_call: TRBV6-5
j_call: TRBJ1-5
clone_size: few
cdr3_length: 14
d_call: TRBD1
cdr3_nt: TGTGCCAGCCGCGACAGGGGTGGAAATCAGCCCCAGCATTTT
cdr3_aa: CASRDRGGNQPQHF